Reported below is one T cell receptor (beta chain). Its target is unknown. The record originates from a study of T-cell memory formation after mild COVID-19. About the study: The study found TCR clusters largely donor specific.

The study's findings and limits: Some SARS-CoV-2-responding clones were already detected in memory before infection.

V dropped 3 bases and J dropped 6; count of bases not matched to a gene: 3. This CDR3 has 13 amino acids. From germline, CDR1 is SEHNR and CDR2 FQNEAQ (reference sequence). 5'RACE, which relied on constant-segment primers, yielded TCR alpha and TCR beta cDNA libraries carrying sample barcodes and UMIs. TCRdb passed the 5' RACE reads through MiXCR, listing each CDR3 protein once. The data contain about 430,000 distinct CDR3 sequences, roughly 26% of them singletons. The chain joins TRBV7-9 to TRBJ1-1; 8 nucleotides line up with TRBD1. The TCR originated in an adult woman who had mild COVID-19 (a few samples of this study predate the infection). Cell type and time point are not known. The sample comprised PBMCs or a T cell subset sorted from them (not recorded which). The CDR3 loop reads CASSLTGVAEAFF. The CDR3 nucleotides read TGTGCCAGCAGCTTGACAGGGGTGGCTGAAGCTTTCTTT. Complete variable domain (other parts from reference TRBV7-9 and TRBJ1-1): DTGVSQNPRHKITKRGQNVTFRCDPISEHNRLYWYRQTLGQGPEFLTYFQNEAQLEKSRLLSDRFSAERPKGSFSTLEIQRTEQGDSAMYLCASSLTGVAEAFFGQGTRLTVV.